The 15 T cell receptor beta chains below were found in one sample sequenced in a study of T cells after yellow fever vaccination. Via MiXCR, TCRdb re-called the 5' RACE reads, giving one row per CDR3 protein. The sample lists 200,000 or so distinct CDR3 sequences; roughly 6.8% were seen once. The sequencing used CD4+ T cells sorted from PBMCs, collected on the day of the yellow fever booster vaccination. The receptors were gathered from a man between 25 and 39 years old who received the YFV17D yellow fever vaccine.

CDR3 in DNA: TGCAGTGCTAAGAGTTTTTTTGACAGGGGTCGCGACGAGCAGTACTTC. It is translated as CSAKSFFDRGRDEQYF. The chain recombines TRBV20-1 with TRBJ2-7, with 8 bases identical to TRBD1. Germline-derived CDR1 and CDR2 are DFQATT and SNEGSKA (reference sequence). V gave up 4 bases and J gave up 5 bases; unmatched junction bases: 16. The CDR3 has 16 residues.

The chain joins TRBV7-2 to TRBJ2-7; D is perhaps TRBD2 (5 bases). The CDR3 has 15 amino acids. CDR1 SGHTA and CDR2 FQGNSA come from the germline V gene. Trimming took 4 bases from V and 0 from J, leaving 13 bases between them. The CDR3: CASSSFIGSSYEQYF. In nucleotides, the CDR3 is TGTGCCAGCAGCTCCTTCATAGGGAGCTCCTACGAGCAGTACTTC.

In this sample, this clonotype turned up many times. The J gene is TRBJ2-1, the V gene TRBV5-1; the match to TRBD2 covers 12 bases. The V segment lost 4 bases and the J segment 4 bases; nucleotides outside the gene matches: 3. Germline V lookup: CDR1 SGHRS, CDR2 YFSETQ. This CDR3 region has 15 residues. The CDR3 DNA sequence: TGCGCCAGCAGCCTCGGGACTAGCGGGTACAATGAGCAGTTCTTC. The encoded protein is CASSLGTSGYNEQFF.

This clonotype appeared a few times. For the CDR3, the DNA is TGCAGCCAAAGGGGTGCGGGGCCAGATACGCAGTATTTT. It specifies CSQRGAGPDTQYF. This chain uses TRBV29-1 with TRBJ2-3; possibly TRBD2 for D (6 bases). The CDR3 loop spans 13 amino acids. V lost 8 bases to trimming and J lost 4 bases, with 16 bases between them. Germline V CDR1 and CDR2: SQVTM, ANQGSEA.

The sample holds a few counts of this clonotype. The chain combines TRBV5-1 with TRBJ1-6, with D uncertain. CDR1 and CDR2 (germline): SGHRS, YFSETQ. The CDR3 has 13 amino acids. V was trimmed by 0 bases and J by 8 bases, leaving 6 bases between them. The CDR3 region has the DNA TGCGCCAGCAGCTTGGAGGCAGATTCACCCCTCCACTTT. Translated: CASSLEADSPLHF.

Only a few counts were recorded for this clonotype. This sequence joins TRBV20-1 and TRBJ2-1; D unclear. CDR1 and CDR2 (germline): DFQATT, SNEGSKA (reference sequence). Trimming took off 6 bases at V and 5 bases at J, with 14 bases between the two ends. The CDR3 covers 13 residues. As DNA, the CDR3 is TGCAGTGCCAGTAACTACCAGCACAATGAGCAGTTCTTC. This translates into CSASNYQHNEQFF.

This chain connects TRBV20-1 to TRBJ2-3; 13 bases align to TRBD2. The junction had 7 bases not matched to a gene; V was cut back by 5 bases and J by 5 bases. The CDR3 contains 15 residues. The germline gives CDR1 DFQATT, CDR2 SNEGSKA (reference sequence). Written as DNA, the CDR3 is TGCAGTGCTTACGGGACTAGCGGGACCGGAGATACGCAGTATTTT. Translating it yields CSAYGTSGTGDTQYF.

This clonotype appeared a few times. V is TRBV19 and J is TRBJ2-4; 7 bases align to TRBD1. The CDR3 length is 16 residues. Germline V gene sequence: CDR1 LNHDA, CDR2 SQIVND (reference sequence). Trimming cost V 3 bases and J 0 bases; bases outside gene matches: 5. DNA of the CDR3: TGTGCCAGTAGTATGGACAGGTCGCTAGCCAAAAACATTCAGTACTTC. This translates into CASSMDRSLAKNIQYF.

This clonotype showed up many times. This chain connects TRBV7-3 to TRBJ2-2, with 8 bases lining up with TRBD2. CDR1 and CDR2 (germline): SGHTA, FQGTGA. V dropped 4 bases and J dropped 6; count of bases not matched to a gene: 13. The CDR3 runs 17 residues. The CDR3 loop is CASSSLPTSGFSGELFF. As DNA, the CDR3 is TGTGCCAGCAGCTCCTTACCAACTAGCGGTTTCTCCGGGGAGCTGTTTTTT. The whole variable domain, filled in from reference TRBV7-3 and TRBJ2-2, reads GAGVSQTPSNKVTEKGKYVELRCDPISGHTALYWYRQSLGQGPEFLIYFQGTGAADDSGLPNDRFFAVRPEGSVSTLKIQRTERGDSAVYLCASSSLPTSGFSGELFFGEGSRLTVL.

This chain's CDR3 is CASRSTEGYEQYF. CDR3 bases: TGTGCCAGCAGATCTACGGAGGGGTACGAGCAGTACTTC. This chain uses TRBV7-2 with TRBJ2-7; tentative D call: TRBD2 (6 bases). CDR1 and CDR2 from the germline V gene are SGHTA and FQGNSA. The CDR3 loop spans 13 amino acids. V lost 6 bases to trimming and J lost 4 bases, with 13 bases between them.

This clonotype has just a few counts. J is TRBJ1-1 and V is TRBV6-2 or TRBV6-3; no reliable D call. Trimming cost V 0 bases and J 7 bases, with 6 bases left between them. The CDR3 spans 12 residues. Germline V gene data show CDR1 as MNHEY and CDR2 as SVGEGT. The CDR3 here is CASSYSAVEAFF. As DNA, the CDR3 is TGTGCCAGCAGTTACTCGGCAGTTGAAGCTTTCTTT.

This clonotype was detected a few times. This sequence joins TRBV14 and TRBJ2-1; 8 bases are shared with TRBD1. The length of the CDR3 is 12 residues. V was pared by 7 bases and J by 12 bases, with 8 bases of the junction left unmatched. Germline values: CDR1 SGHDN, CDR2 FVKESK. The CDR3, as DNA: TGTGCCAGCACCCGAGGACAGGGCCCGCAGTTCTTC. The encoded protein is CASTRGQGPQFF.

In its sample, this clonotype was seen a few times. The rearrangement joins TRBV29-1 to TRBJ2-3; TRBD2 matches 13 bases. The V segment lost 4 bases and the J segment 3 bases; nucleotides outside the gene matches: 7. The CDR3 extends over 16 amino acids. Germline V gives CDR1 SQVTM, CDR2 ANQGSEA. Here the CDR3 reads CSVGTGLAGATDTQYF. DNA for the CDR3: TGCAGCGTTGGGACCGGACTAGCGGGAGCTACAGATACGCAGTATTTT.

The chain links TRBV25-1 to TRBJ2-3; D gene uncertain. V was cut by 3 bases and J by 0 bases, with 10 bases left in between. CDR1 is MGHDK and CDR2 is SYGVNS in the germline V gene. This CDR3 is 15 amino acids long. The CDR3 is CASSDSTVSTDTQYF. The CDR3 DNA reads TGTGCCAGCAGTGATTCGACGGTCAGCACAGATACGCAGTATTTT.

This clonotype was counted at least ten times. The chain has TRBV4-1 and TRBJ2-5; TRBD1 matches 7 bases. Trimming at V came to 2 bases and at J to 5 bases, leaving 8 bases not matched to a gene. The length of the CDR3 is 15 residues. Germline values: CDR1 MGHRA, CDR2 YSYEKL. CDR3 loop: CASSQFDRALETQYF. The CDR3 bases are TGCGCCAGCAGCCAATTCGACAGGGCTTTGGAGACCCAGTACTTC.